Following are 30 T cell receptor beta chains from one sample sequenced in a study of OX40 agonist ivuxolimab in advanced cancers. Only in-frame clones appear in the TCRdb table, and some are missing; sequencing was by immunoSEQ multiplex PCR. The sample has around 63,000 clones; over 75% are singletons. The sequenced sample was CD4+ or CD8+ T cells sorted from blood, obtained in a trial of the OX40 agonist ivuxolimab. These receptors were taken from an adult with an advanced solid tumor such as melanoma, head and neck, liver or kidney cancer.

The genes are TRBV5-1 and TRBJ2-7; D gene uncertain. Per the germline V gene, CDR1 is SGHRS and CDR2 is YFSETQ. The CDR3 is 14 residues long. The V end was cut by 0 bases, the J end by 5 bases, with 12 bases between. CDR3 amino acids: CASSLVPSSDEQYF. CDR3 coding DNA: TGCGCCAGCAGCTTGGTACCCTCAAGTGACGAGCAGTACTTC. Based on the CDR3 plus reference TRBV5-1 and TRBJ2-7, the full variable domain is KAGVTQTPRYLIKTRGQQVTLSCSPISGHRSVSWYQQTPGQGLQFLFEYFSETQRNKGNFPGRFSGRQFSNSRSEMNVSTLELGDSALYLCASSLVPSSDEQYFGPGTRLTVT.

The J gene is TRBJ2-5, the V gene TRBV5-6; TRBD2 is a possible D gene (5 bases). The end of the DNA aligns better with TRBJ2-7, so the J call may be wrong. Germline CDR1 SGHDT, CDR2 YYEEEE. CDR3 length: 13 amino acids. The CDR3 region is CASSFGLRDEQYF. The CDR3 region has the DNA TGTGCCAGCAGCTTTGGACTTAGGGACGAGCAGTACTTC.

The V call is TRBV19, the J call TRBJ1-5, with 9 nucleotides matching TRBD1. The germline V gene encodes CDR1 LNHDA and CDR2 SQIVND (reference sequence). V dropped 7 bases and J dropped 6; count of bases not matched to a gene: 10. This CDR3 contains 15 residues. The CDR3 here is CASTLDRGRGQPQHF. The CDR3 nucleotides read TGTGCCAGTACCCTGGACAGGGGCAGGGGTCAGCCCCAGCATTTT.

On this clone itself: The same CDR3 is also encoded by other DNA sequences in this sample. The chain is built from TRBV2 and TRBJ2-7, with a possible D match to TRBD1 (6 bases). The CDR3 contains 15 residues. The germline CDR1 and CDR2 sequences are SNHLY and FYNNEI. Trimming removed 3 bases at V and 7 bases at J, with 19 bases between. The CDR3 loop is CASSEARAGAREQYF. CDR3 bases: TGTGCCAGCAGTGAGGCGAGGGCAGGGGCTCGGGAGCAGTACTTC. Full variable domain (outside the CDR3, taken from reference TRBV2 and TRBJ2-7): EPEVTQTPSHQVTQMGQEVILRCVPISNHLYFYWYRQILGQKVEFLVSFYNNEISEKSEIFDDQFSVERPDGSNFTLKIRSTKLEDSAMYFCASSEARAGAREQYFGPGTRLTVT.

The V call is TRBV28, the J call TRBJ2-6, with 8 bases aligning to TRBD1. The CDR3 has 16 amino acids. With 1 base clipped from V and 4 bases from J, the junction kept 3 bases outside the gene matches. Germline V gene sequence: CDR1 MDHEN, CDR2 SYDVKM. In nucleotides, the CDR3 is TGTGCCAGCAGTTTATCTCAGGGGGCCGGGGCCAACGTCCTGACTTTC. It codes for CASSLSQGAGANVLTF.

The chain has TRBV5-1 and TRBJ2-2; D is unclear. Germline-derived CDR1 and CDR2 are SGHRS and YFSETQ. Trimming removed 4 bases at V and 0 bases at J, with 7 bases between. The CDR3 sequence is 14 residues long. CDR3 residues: CASSEATNTGELFF. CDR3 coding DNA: TGCGCCAGCAGCGAGGCCACGAACACCGGGGAGCTGTTTTTT.

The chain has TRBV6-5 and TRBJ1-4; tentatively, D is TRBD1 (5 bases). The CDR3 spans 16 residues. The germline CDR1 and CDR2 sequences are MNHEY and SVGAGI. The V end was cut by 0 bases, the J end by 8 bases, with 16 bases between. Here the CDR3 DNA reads TGTGCCAGCAGTTACTCTCCCGCAGGACATCGCGAAAAACTGTTTTTT. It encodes CASSYSPAGHREKLFF.

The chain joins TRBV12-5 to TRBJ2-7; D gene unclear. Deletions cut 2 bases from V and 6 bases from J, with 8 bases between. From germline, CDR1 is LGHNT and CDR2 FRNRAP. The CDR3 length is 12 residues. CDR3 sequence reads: CASGLSPAEQYF. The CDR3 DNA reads TGTGCTAGTGGTTTGTCCCCAGCCGAGCAGTACTTC.

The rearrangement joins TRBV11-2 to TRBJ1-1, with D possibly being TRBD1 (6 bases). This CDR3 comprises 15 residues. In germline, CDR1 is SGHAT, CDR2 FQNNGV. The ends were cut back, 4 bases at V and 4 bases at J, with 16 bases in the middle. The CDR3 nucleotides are TGTGCCAGCAGCTCCCCGGCGGGGGCGGCCACTGAAGCTTTCTTT. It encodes CASSSPAGAATEAFF.

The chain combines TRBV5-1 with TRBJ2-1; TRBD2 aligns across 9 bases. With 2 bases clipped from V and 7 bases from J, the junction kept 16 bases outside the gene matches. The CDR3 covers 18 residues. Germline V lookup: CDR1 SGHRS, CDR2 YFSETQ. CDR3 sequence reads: CASSFWGGRAGTLNEQFF. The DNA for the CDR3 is TGCGCCAGCAGCTTTTGGGGCGGGAGGGCTGGAACACTAAATGAGCAGTTCTTC.

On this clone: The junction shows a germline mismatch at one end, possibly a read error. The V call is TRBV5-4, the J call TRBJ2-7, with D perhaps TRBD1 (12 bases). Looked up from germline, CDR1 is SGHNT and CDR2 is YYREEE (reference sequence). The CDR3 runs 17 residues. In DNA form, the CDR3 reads TGCGCCTCCGGGACAGGGGGCACTAGCGGGAGTGGGAACGAGCAGTACTTC. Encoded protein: CASGTGGTSGSGNEQYF.

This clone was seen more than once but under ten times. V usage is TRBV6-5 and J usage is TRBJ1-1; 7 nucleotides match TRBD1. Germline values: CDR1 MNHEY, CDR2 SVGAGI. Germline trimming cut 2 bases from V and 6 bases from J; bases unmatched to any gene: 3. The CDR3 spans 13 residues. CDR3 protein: CASSYPGQPEAFF. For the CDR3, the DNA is TGTGCCAGCAGTTACCCGGGACAGCCTGAAGCTTTCTTT.

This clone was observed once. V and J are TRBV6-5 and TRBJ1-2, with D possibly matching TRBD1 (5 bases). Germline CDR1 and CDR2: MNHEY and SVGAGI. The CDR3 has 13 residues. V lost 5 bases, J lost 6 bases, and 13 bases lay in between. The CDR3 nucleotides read TGTGCCAGCAGTCCAAACAGGTTTAATGGCTACACCTTC. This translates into CASSPNRFNGYTF.

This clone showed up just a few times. The CDR3, as DNA: TGTGCCAGCAGGCAAGACAGGGGCACTGAAGCTTTCTTT. Its translation: CASRQDRGTEAFF. This chain uses TRBV2 with TRBJ1-1; the match to TRBD1 covers 8 bases. Germline-derived CDR1 and CDR2 are SNHLY and FYNNEI. V trimming: 6 bases; J trimming: 4 bases; junction bases outside the gene matches: 4. The CDR3 runs to 13 residues.

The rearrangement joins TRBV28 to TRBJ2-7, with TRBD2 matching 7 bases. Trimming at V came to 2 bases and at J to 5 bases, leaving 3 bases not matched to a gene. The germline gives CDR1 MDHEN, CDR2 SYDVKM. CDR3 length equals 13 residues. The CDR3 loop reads CASSLGTMNEQYF. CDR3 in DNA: TGTGCCAGCAGTTTAGGGACTATGAACGAGCAGTACTTC.

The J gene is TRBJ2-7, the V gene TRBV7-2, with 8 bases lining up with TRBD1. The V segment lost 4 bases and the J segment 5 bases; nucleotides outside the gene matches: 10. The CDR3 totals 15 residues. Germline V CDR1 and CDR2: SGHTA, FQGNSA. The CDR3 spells CASSWTGPTSDEQYF. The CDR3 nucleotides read TGTGCCAGCAGCTGGACAGGGCCGACTTCCGACGAGCAGTACTTC.

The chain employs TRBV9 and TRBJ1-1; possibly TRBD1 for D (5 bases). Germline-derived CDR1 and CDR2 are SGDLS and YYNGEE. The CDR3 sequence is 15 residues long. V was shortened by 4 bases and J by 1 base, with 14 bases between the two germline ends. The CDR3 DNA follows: TGTGCCAGCAGCTCAAAGGACACCTGGAACACTGAAGCTTTCTTT. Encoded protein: CASSSKDTWNTEAFF.

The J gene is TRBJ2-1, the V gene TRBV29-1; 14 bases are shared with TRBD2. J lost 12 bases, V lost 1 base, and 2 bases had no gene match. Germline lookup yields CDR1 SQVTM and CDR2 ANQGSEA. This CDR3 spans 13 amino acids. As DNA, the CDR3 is TGCAGCGTTGAAGCCGGGACTAGCGGGGGGCAGTTCTTC. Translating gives CSVEAGTSGGQFF.

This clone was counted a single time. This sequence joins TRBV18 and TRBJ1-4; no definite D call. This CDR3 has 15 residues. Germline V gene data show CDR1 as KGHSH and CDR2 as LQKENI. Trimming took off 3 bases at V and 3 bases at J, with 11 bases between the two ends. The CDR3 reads CASSPNGPPNEKLFF. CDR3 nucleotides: TGTGCCAGCTCACCTAATGGACCTCCTAATGAAAAACTGTTTTTT. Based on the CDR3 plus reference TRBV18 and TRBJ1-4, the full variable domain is NAGVMQNPRHLVRRRGQEARLRCSPMKGHSHVYWYRQLPEEGLKFMVYLQKENIIDESGMPKERFSAEFPKEGPSILRIQQVVRGDSAAYFCASSPNGPPNEKLFFGSGTQLSVL.

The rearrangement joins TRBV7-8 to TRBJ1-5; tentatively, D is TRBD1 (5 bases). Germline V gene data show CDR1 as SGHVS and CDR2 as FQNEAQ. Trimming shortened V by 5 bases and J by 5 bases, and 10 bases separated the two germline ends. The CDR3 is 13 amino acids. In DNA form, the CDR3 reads TGTGCCAGCAGCACGGGACGGTATCAGCCCCAGCATTTT. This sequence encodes CASSTGRYQPQHF. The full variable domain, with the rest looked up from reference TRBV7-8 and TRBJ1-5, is GAGVSQSPRYKVAKRGQDVALRCDPISGHVSLFWYQQALGQGPEFLTYFQNEAQLDKSGLPSDRFFAERPEGSVSTLKIQRTQQEDSAVYLCASSTGRYQPQHFGDGTRLSIL.

For the CDR3, the DNA is TGTGCCAGCAGGGCAACCTACGAGCAGTACTTC. This codes for CASRATYEQYF. J is TRBJ2-7 and V is TRBV6-1; no clear D gene. Trimming took off 6 bases at V and 2 bases at J, with 5 bases between the two ends. Germline V gene sequence: CDR1 MNHNS, CDR2 SASEGT. CDR3 length: 11 residues.

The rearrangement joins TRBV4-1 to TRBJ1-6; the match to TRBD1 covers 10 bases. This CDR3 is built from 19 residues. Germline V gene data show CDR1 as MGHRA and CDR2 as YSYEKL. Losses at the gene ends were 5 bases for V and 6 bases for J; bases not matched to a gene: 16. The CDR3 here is CASSFDLSETGGTNSPLHF. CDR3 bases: TGCGCCAGCAGCTTCGACCTAAGCGAGACAGGGGGCACTAATTCACCCCTCCACTTT.

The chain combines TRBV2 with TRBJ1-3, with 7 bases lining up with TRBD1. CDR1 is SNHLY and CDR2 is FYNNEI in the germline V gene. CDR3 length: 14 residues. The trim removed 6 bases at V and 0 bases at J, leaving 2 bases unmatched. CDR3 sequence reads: CASRQGFSGNTIYF. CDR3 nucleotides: TGTGCCAGCAGACAGGGGTTCTCTGGAAACACCATATATTTT.

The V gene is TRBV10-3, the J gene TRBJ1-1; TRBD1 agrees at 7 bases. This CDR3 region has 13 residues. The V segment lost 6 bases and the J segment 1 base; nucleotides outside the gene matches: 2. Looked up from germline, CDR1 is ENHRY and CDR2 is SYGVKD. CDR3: CAIRRQGNTEAFF. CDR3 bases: TGTGCCATCAGACGACAGGGGAACACTGAAGCTTTCTTT.

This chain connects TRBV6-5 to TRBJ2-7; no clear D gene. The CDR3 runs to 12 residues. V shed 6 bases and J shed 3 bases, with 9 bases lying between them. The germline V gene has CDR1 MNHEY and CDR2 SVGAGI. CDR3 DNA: TGTGCCAGCAGCCCAGGAATCTACGAGCAGTACTTC. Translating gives CASSPGIYEQYF.

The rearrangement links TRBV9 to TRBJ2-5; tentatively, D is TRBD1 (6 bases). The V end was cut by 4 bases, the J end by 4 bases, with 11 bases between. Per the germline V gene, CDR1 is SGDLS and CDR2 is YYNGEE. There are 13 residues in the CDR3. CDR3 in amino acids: CASSYLGAETQYF. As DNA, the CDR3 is TGTGCCAGCAGCTATTTGGGGGCAGAGACCCAGTACTTC.

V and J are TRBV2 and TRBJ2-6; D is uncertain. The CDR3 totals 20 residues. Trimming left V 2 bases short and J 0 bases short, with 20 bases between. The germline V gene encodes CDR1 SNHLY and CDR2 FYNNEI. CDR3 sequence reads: CASSERSRQRPSSGANVLTF. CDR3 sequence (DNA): TGTGCCAGCAGTGAAAGGTCTAGGCAACGCCCGAGCTCTGGGGCCAACGTCCTGACTTTC.

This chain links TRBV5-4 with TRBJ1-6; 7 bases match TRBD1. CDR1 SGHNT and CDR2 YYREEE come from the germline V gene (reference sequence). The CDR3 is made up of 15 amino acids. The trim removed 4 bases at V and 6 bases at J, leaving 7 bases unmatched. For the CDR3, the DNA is TGTGCCAGCAGCGCAGCCGGGACAGTTAATTCACCCCTCCACTTT. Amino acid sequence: CASSAAGTVNSPLHF.

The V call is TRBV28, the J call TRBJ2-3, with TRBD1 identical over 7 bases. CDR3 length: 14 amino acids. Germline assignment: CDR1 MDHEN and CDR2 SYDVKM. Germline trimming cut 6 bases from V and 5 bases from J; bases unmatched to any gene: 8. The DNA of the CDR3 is TGTGCCAGCAGCCTAGACAGGGTCCAAGATACGCAGTATTTT. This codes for CASSLDRVQDTQYF.

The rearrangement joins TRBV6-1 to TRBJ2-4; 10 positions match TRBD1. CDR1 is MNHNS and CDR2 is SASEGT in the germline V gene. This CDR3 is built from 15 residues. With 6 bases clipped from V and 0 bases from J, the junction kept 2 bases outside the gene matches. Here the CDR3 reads CASRGQGLAKNIQYF. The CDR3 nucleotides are TGTGCCAGCAGGGGACAGGGGCTAGCCAAAAACATTCAGTACTTC.